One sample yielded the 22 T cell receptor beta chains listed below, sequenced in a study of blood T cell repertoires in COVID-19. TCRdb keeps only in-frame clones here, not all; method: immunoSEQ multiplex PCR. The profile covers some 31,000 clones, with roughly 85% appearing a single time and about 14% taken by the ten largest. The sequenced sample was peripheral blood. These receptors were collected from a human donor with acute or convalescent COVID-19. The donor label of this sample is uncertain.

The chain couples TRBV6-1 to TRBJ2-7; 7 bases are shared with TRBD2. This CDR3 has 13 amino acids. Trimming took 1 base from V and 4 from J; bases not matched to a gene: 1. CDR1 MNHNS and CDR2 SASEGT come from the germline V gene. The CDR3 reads CASSEVGGYEQYF. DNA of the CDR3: TGTGCCAGCAGTGAAGTGGGAGGGTACGAGCAGTACTTC.

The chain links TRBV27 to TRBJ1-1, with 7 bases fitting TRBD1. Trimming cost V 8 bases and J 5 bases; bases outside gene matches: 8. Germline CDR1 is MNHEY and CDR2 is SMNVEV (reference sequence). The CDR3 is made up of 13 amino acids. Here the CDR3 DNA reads TGTGCCAGCGGGACAGCCCGGTTGACTGAAGCTTTCTTT. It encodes CASGTARLTEAFF.

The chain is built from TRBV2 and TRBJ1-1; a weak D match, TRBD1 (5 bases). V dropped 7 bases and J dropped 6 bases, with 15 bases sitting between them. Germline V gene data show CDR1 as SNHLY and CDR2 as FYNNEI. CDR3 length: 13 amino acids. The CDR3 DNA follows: TGTGCCAGCAATTTGGCGGGGGGGGCTGAAGCTTTCTTT. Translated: CASNLAGGAEAFF.

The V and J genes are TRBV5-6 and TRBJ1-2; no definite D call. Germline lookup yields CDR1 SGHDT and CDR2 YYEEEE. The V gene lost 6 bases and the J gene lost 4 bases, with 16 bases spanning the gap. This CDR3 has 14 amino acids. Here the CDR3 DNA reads TGTGCCAGCAACCGCCAGCGTACCTTCTATGGCTACACCTTC. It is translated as CASNRQRTFYGYTF.

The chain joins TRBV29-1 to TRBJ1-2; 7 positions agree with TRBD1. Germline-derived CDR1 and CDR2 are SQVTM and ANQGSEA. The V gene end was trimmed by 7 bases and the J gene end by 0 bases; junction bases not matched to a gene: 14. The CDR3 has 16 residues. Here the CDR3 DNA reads TGCAGCGCCCTTCGGAACACAGGGGTACCTAACTATGGCTACACCTTC. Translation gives CSALRNTGVPNYGYTF.

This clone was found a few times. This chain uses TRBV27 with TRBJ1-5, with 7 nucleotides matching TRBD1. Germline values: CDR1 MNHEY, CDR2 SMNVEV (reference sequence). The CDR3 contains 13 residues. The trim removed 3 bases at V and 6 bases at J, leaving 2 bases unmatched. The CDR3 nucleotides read TGTGCCAGCAGTTTGGACAGGTTTCAGCCCCAGCATTTT. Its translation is CASSLDRFQPQHF.

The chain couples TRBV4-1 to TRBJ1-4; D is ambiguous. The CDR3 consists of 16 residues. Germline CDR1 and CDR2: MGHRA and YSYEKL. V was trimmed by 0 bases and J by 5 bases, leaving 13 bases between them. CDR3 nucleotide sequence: TGCGCCAGCAGCCAAGATTGGTCAGGACTCAATGAAAAACTGTTTTTT. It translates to CASSQDWSGLNEKLFF.

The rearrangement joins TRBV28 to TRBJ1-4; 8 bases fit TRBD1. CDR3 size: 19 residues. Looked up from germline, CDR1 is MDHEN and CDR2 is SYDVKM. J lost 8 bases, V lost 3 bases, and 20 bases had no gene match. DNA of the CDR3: TGTGCCAGCAGTTTGTGGTTCGGAAAGGTTCAGGGGGCCGTGGAAAAACTGTTTTTT. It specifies CASSLWFGKVQGAVEKLFF.

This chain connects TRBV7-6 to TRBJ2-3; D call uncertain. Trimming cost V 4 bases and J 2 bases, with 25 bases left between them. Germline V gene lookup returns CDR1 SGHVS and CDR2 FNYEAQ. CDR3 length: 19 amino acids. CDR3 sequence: CASSSHFYTPQSYTDTQYF. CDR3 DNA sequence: TGTGCCAGCAGCTCCCATTTTTACACCCCACAGAGCTACACAGATACGCAGTATTTT. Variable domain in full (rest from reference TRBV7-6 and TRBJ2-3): GAGVSQSPRYKVTKRGQDVALRCDPISGHVSLYWYRQALGQGPEFLTYFNYEAQQDKSGLPNDRFSAERPEGSISTLTIQRTEQRDSAMYRCASSSHFYTPQSYTDTQYFGPGTRLTVL.

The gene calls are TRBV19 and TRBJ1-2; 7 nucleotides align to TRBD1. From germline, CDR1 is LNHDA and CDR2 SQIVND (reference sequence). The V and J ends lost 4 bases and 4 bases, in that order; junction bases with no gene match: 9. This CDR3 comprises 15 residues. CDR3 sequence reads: CASSNPGQSPYGYTF. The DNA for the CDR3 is TGTGCCAGTAGTAATCCGGGACAGAGTCCCTATGGCTACACCTTC. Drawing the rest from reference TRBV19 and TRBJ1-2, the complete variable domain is DGGITQSPKYLFRKEGQNVTLSCEQNLNHDAMYWYRQDPGQGLRLIYYSQIVNDFQKGDIAEGYSVSREKKESFPLTVTSAQKNPTAFYLCASSNPGQSPYGYTFGSGTRLTVV.

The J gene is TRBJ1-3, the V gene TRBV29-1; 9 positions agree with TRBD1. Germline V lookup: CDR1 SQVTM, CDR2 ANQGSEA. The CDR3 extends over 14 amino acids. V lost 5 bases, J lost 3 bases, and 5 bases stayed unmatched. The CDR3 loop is CSVWDRADGNTIYF. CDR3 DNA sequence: TGCAGCGTTTGGGACAGGGCTGATGGAAACACCATATATTTT.

CDR3 in amino acids: CASRSGVGAEAFF. The CDR3 bases are TGCGCCAGCAGGTCAGGGGTCGGCGCTGAAGCTTTCTTT. The rearrangement joins TRBV10-2 to TRBJ1-1; TRBD1 is a possible D gene (6 bases). Trimming pared 6 bases from V and 6 bases from J, leaving 14 bases between. The CDR3 has 13 residues. Germline-derived CDR1 and CDR2 are WSHSY and SAAADI.

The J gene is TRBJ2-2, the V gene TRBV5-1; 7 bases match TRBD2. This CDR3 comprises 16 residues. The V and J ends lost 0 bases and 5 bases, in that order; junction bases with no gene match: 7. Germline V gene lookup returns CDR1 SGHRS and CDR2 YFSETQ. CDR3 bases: TGCGCCAGCAGCTTGGGAGGGACTACACAGACCGGGGAGCTGTTTTTT. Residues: CASSLGGTTQTGELFF.

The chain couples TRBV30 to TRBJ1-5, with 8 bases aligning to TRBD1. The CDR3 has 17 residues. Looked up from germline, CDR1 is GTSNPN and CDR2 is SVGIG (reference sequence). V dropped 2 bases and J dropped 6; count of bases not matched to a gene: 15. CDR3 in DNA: TGTGCCTGGAGTCCCAAGTTCAGGGGGCAGGGAAGTCAGCCCCAGCATTTT. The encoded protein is CAWSPKFRGQGSQPQHF.

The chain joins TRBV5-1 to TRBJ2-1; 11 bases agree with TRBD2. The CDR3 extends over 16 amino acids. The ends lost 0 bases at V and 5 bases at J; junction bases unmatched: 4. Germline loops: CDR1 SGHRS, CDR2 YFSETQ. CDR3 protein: CASSLAGGLADNEQFF. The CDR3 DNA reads TGCGCCAGCAGCTTGGCCGGGGGACTAGCGGACAATGAGCAGTTCTTC. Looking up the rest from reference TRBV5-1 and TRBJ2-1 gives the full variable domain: KAGVTQTPRYLIKTRGQQVTLSCSPISGHRSVSWYQQTPGQGLQFLFEYFSETQRNKGNFPGRFSGRQFSNSRSEMNVSTLELGDSALYLCASSLAGGLADNEQFFGPGTRLTVL.

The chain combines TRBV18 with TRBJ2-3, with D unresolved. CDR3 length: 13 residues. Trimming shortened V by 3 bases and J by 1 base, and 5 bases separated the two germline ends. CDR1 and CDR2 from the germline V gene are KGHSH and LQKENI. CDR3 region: CASSPSRTDTQYF. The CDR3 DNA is TGTGCCAGCTCACCGAGCCGCACAGATACGCAGTATTTT.

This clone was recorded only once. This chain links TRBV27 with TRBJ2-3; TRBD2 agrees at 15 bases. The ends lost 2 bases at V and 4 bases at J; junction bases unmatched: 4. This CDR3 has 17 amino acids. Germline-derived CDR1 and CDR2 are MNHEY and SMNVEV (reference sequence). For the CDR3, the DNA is TGTGCCAGCAGTTTAAGGACTAGCGGGGGGGCCCCAGATACGCAGTATTTT. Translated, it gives CASSLRTSGGAPDTQYF.

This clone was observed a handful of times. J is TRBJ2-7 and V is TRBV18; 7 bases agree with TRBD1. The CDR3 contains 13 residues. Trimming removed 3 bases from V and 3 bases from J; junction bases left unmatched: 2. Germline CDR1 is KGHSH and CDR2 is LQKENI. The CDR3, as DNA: TGTGCCAGCTCACCTGGACAGGACTACGAGCAGTACTTC. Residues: CASSPGQDYEQYF.

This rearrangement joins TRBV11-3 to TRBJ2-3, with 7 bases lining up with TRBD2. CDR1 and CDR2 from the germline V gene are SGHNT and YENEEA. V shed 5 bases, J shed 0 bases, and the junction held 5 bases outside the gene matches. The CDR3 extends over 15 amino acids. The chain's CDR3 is CASSPDGGSTDTQYF. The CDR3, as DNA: TGTGCCAGCAGCCCGGACGGGGGGAGCACAGATACGCAGTATTTT.

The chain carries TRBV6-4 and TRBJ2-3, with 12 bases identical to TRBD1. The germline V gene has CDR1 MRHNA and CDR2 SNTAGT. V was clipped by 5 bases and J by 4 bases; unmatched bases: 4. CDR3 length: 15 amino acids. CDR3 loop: CASSPGQGAPDTQYF. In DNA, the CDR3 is TGTGCCAGCAGTCCGGGACAGGGGGCCCCAGATACGCAGTATTTT.

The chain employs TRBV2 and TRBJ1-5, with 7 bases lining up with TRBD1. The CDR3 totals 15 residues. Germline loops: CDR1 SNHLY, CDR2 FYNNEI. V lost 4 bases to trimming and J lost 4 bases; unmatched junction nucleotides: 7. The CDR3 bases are TGTGCCAGCAGTGTTCACAGGGGAGAGAATCAGCCCCAGCATTTT. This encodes CASSVHRGENQPQHF.

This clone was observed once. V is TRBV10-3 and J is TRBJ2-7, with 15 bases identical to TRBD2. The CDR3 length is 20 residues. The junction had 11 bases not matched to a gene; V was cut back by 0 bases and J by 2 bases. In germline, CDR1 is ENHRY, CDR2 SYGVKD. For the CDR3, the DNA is TGTGCCATCAGTGAGTCGATGGGACTAGCGGGGGGTCGAGGCCCCTACGAGCAGTACTTC. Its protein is CAISESMGLAGGRGPYEQYF.